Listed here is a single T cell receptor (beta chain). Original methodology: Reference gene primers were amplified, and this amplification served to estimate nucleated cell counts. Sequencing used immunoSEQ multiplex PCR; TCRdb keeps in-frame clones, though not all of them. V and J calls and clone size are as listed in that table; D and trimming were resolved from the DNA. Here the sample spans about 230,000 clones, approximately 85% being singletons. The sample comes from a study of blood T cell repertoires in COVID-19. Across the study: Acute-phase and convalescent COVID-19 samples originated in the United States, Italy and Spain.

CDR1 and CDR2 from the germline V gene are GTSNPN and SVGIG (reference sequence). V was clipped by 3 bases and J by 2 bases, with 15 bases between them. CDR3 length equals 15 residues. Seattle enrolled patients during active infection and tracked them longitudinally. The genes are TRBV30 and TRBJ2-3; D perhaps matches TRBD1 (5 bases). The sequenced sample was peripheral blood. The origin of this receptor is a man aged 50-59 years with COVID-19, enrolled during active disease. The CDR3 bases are TGTGCCTGGAGAGGGGAAACCCGAAACACAGATACGCAGTATTTT. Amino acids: CAWRGETRNTDTQYF.